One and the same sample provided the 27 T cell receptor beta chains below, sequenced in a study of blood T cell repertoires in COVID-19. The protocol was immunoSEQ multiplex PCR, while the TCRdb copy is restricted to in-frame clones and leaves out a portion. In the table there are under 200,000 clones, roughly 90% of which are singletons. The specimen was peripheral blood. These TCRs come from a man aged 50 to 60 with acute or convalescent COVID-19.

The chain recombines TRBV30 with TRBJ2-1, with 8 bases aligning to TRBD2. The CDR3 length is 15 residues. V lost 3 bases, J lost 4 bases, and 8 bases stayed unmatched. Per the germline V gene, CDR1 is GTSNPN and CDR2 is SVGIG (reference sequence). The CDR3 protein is CAWSGTGGIYNEQFF. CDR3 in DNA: TGTGCCTGGAGCGGTACGGGAGGGATTTACAATGAGCAGTTCTTC. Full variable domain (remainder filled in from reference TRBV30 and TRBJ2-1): SQTIHQWPATLVQPVGSPLSLECTVEGTSNPNLYWYRQAAGRGLQLLFYSVGIGQISSEVPQNLSASRPQDRQFILSSKKLLLSDSGFYLCAWSGTGGIYNEQFFGPGTRLTVL.

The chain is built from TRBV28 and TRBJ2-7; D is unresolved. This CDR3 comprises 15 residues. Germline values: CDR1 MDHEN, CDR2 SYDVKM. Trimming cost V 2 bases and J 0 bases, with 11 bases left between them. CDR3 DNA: TGTGCCAGCAGTTTAGGTGGCCTGGTCTCCTACGAGCAGTACTTC. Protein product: CASSLGGLVSYEQYF.

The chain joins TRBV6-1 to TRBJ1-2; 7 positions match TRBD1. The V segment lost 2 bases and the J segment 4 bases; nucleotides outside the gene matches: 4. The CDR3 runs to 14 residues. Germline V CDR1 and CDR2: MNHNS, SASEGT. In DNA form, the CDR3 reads TGTGCCAGCAGTGAAATTGGGACAGCCTATGGCTACACCTTC. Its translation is CASSEIGTAYGYTF.

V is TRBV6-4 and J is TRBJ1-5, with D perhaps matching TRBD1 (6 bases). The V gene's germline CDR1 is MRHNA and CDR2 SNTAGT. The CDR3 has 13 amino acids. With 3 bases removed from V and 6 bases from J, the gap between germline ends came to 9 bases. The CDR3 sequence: CASSEQGSQPQHF. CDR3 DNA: TGTGCCAGCAGTGAGCAGGGGAGTCAGCCCCAGCATTTT.

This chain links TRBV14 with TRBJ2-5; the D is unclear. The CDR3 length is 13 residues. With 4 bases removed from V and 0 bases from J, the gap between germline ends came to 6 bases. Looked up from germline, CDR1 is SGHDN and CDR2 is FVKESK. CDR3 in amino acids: CASSLHHQETQYF. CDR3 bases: TGTGCCAGCAGCCTACATCACCAAGAGACCCAGTACTTC.

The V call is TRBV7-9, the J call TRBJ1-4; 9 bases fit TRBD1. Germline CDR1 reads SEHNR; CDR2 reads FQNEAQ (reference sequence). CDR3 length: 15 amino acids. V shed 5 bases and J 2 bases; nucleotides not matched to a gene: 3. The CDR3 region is CASSPQGATNEKLFF. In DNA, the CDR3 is TGTGCCAGCAGCCCACAGGGGGCTACTAATGAAAAACTGTTTTTT.

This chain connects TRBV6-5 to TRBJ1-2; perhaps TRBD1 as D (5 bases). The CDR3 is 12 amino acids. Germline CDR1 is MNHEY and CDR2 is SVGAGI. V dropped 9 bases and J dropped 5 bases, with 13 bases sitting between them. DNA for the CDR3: TGTGCCAGTTCAGGACAAGCTTATGGCTACACCTTC. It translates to CASSGQAYGYTF.

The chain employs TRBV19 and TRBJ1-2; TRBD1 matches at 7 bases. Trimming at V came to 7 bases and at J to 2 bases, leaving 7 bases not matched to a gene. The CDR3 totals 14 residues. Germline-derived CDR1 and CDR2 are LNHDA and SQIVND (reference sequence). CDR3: CASKEKGANYGYTF. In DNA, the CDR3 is TGTGCCAGTAAAGAAAAGGGGGCGAACTATGGCTACACCTTC.

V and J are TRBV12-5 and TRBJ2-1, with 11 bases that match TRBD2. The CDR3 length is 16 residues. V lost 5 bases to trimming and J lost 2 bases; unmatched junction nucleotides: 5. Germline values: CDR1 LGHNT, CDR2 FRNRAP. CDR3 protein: CASGKGLAGPYNEQFF. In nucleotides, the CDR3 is TGTGCTAGTGGTAAAGGACTAGCGGGCCCCTACAATGAGCAGTTCTTC.

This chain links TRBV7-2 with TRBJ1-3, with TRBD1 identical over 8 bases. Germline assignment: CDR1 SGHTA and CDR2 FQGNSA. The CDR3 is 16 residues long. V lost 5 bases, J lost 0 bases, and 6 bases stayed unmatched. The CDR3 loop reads CASSGQGKGSGNTIYF. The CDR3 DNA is TGTGCCAGCAGCGGACAGGGAAAAGGCTCTGGAAACACCATATATTTT.

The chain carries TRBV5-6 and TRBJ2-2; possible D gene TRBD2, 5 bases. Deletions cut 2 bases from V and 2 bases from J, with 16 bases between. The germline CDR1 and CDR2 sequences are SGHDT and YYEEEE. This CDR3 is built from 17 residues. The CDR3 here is CASSLYGLASNTGELFF. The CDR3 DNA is TGTGCCAGCAGCTTATACGGCCTAGCCTCCAACACCGGGGAGCTGTTTTTT.

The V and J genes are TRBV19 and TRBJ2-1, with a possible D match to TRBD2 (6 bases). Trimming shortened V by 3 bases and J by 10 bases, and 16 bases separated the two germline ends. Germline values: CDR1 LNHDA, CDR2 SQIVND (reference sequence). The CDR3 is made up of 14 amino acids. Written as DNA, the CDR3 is TGTGCCAGTAGTATCTGGTCTACTAGCCACGAGCAGTTCTTC. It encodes CASSIWSTSHEQFF.

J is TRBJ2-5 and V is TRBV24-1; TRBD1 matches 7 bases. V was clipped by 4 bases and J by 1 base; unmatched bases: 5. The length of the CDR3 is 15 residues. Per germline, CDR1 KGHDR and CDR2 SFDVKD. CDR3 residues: CATSENGQAQETQYF. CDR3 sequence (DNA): TGTGCCACCAGTGAGAATGGACAGGCCCAAGAGACCCAGTACTTC.

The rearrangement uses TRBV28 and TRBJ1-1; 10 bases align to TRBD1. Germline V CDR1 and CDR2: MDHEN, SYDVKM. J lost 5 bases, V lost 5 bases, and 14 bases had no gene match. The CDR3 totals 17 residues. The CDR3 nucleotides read TGTGCCAGCAGTCCGTCCGGGACAGGGGTACGGGGAACTGAAGCTTTCTTT. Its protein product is CASSPSGTGVRGTEAFF.

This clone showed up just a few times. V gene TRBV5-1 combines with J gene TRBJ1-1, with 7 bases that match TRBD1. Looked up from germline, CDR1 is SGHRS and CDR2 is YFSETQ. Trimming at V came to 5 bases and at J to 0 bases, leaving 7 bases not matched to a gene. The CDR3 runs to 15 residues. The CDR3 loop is CASRQTGVMNTEAFF. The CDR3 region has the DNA TGCGCCAGCAGGCAAACAGGGGTTATGAACACTGAAGCTTTCTTT.

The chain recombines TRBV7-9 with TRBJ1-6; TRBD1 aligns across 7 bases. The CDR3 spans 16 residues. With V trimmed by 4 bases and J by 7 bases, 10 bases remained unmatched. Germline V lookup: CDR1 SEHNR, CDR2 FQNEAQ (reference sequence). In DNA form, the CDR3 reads TGTGCCAGCAGCTACGCAACCTCAGGGGGAAATTCACCCCTCCACTTT. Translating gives CASSYATSGGNSPLHF.

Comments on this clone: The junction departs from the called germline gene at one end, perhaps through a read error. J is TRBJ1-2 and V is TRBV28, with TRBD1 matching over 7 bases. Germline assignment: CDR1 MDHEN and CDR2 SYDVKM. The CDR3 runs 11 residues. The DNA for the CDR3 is TGCCCCGGGACAGACATCTATGGCTACACCTTC. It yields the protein CPGTDIYGYTF.

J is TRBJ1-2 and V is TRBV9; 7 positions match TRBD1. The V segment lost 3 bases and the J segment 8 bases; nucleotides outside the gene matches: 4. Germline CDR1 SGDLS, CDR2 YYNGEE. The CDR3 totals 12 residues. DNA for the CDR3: TGTGCCAGCAGCGCGGACAGGTTGGGCTACACCTTC. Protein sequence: CASSADRLGYTF.

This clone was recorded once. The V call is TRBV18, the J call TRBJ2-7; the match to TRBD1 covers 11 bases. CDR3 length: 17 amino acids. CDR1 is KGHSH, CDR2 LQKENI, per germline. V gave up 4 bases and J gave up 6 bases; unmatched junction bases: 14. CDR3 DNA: TGTGCCAGCTCACGGGACCGGGACAGGGGGTTAACTAGCGAGCAGTACGTC. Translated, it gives CASSRDRDRGLTSEQYV.

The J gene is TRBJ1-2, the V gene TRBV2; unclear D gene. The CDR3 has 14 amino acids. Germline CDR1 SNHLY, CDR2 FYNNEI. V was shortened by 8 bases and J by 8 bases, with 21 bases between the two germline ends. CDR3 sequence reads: CASGVVSGKSGYTF. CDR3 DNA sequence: TGTGCCAGCGGTGTCGTCTCGGGGAAGTCCGGCTACACCTTC.

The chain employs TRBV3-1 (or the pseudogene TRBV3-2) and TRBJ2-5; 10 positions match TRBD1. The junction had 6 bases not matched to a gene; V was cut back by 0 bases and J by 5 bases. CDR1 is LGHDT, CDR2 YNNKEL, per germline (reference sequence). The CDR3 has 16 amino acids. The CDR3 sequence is CASSQDRDRGGETQYF. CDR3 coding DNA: TGTGCCAGCAGCCAAGACCGGGACAGGGGAGGGGAGACCCAGTACTTC.

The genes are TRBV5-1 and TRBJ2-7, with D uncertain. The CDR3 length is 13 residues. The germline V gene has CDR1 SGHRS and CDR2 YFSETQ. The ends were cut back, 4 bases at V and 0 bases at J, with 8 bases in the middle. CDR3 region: CASSPTGSYEQYV. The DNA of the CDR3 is TGCGCCAGCAGCCCGACTGGCTCCTACGAGCAGTACGTC.

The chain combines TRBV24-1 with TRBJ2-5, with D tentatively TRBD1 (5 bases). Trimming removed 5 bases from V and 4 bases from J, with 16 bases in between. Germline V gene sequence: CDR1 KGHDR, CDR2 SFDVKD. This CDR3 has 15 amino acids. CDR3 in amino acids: CATSAFPSGPETQYF. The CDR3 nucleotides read TGTGCCACCAGTGCATTCCCCTCAGGGCCAGAGACCCAGTACTTC.

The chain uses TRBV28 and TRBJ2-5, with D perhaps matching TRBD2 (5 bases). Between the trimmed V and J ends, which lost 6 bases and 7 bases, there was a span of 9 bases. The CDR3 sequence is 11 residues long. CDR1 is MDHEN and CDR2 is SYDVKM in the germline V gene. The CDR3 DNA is TGTGCCAGCAGGTCTGGACTGACCCAGTACTTC. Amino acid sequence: CASRSGLTQYF.

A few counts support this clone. The CDR3 coding sequence is TGTGCCAGCAGCGCCCACTTCGTTAGTTTCTTT. It encodes CASSAHFVSFF. The chain recombines TRBV11-2 with TRBJ1-1, with D unclear. Trimming shortened V by 5 bases and J by 13 bases, and 14 bases separated the two germline ends. The germline V gene encodes CDR1 SGHAT and CDR2 FQNNGV. The CDR3 is made up of 11 amino acids.

The DNA for the CDR3 is TGTGCCAGCAGTTTAGGAGGCGCTGGCACTGAAGCTTTCTTT. It encodes CASSLGGAGTEAFF. The chain couples TRBV28 to TRBJ1-1, with D unclear. V lost 2 bases and J 4 bases, leaving 11 bases between the germline ends. This CDR3 is 14 amino acids long. Germline V gene lookup returns CDR1 MDHEN and CDR2 SYDVKM.

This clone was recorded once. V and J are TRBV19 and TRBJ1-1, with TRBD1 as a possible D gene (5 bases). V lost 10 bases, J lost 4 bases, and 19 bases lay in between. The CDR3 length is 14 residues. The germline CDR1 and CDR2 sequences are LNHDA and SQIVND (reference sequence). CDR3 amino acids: CATKGIYGATEAFF. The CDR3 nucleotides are TGTGCCACTAAGGGGATTTATGGGGCCACTGAAGCTTTCTTT.